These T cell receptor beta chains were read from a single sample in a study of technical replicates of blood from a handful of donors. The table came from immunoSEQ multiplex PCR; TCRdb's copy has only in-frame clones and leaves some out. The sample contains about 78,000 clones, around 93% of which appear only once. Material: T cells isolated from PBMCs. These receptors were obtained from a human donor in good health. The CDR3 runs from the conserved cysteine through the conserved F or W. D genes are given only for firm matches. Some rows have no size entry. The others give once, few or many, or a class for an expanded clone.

TGTGCCAGCAGAAACACCGGGACAGGGAAATACGAGCAGTACTTC,CASRNTGTGKYEQYF,TRBD1,TRBJ2-7,TRBV11-2,NA
TGCAGCGTTCCCCCCAGGGACAGGAAGAACACTGAAGCTTTCTTT,CSVPPRDRKNTEAFF,TRBD1,TRBJ1-1,TRBV29-1,NA
TGTGCCAGTAGTACCCCCTCGACGGGAGCTCCCTATAATTCACCCCTCCACTTT,CASSTPSTGAPYNSPLHF,NA,TRBJ1-6,TRBV19,NA
TGTGCCAGCAGTGAATATGAGACCCAGTACTTC,CASSEYETQYF,NA,TRBJ2-5,TRBV2,NA
TGTGCCAGCAGCCCTACCCTTTTCCAAGAGACCCAGTACTTC,CASSPTLFQETQYF,NA,TRBJ2-5,TRBV14,once
TGTGCCAGCAGCCAGAGGGGGGAAAAACTGTTTTTT,CASSQRGEKLFF,NA,TRBJ1-4,TRBV13,NA
TGTGCCAGCAGCGGGGACTGGGACGGGACTAGCGACTACAATGAGCAGTTCTTC,CASSGDWDGTSDYNEQFF,TRBD2,TRBJ2-1,TRBV5-6,NA
TGTGCCAGCAGTTACGTCAATACCCAGGGATATGAGCAGTTCTTC,CASSYVNTQGYEQFF,NA,TRBJ2-1,TRBV6-6,NA
TGCGCCAGCAGCGGATCGGGTTTAGGGGGATTCTTCATCCACCAAGAGACCCAGTACTTC,CASSGSGLGGFFIHQETQYF,NA,TRBJ2-5,TRBV5-1,once
TGTGCCAGCAGCTTAGCCACGACAGGTTTTGAGCAGTTCTTC,CASSLATTGFEQFF,NA,TRBJ2-1,TRBV11-2,NA
TGCGCCAGCAGCCAAGTAGGGGTCGGCAATGGCTACACCTTC,CASSQVGVGNGYTF,NA,TRBJ1-2,TRBV4-1,NA
TGTGCCAGCAGCGAATGGGACAGTCGGAACACCGGGGAGCTGTTTTTT,CASSEWDSRNTGELFF,TRBD1,TRBJ2-2,TRBV9,NA
TGTGCCAGCAGCTCCGGACAGGGCCTCTACGAGCAGTACTTC,CASSSGQGLYEQYF,TRBD1,TRBJ2-7,TRBV7-6,NA
TGCGCCAGCAGCTTGGGGCCTGACAGAGAAAATCAGCCCCAGCATTTT,CASSLGPDRENQPQHF,NA,TRBJ1-5,TRBV5-1,NA
TGTGCCAGCAGAGAAGCGGTAAGCTCCTACAATGAGCAGTTCTTC,CASREAVSSYNEQFF,NA,TRBJ2-1,TRBV11-2,NA
TGTGCCACCAGCAGAGATCTAAGTCAGCCCCAGCATTTT,CATSRDLSQPQHF,NA,TRBJ1-5,TRBV15,NA
TGTGCCAGCAAATTTAGCGGGAGAAGTACCGGGGAGCTGTTTTTT,CASKFSGRSTGELFF,TRBD2,TRBJ2-2,TRBV27,NA
TGCGCCAGCAGCTTGGTTAGCGGAGGCAACACTGAAGCTTTCTTT,CASSLVSGGNTEAFF,NA,TRBJ1-1,TRBV5-1,NA
TGTGCCAGCAGCCCCGACAGGGGCTCTGGAAACACCATATATTTT,CASSPDRGSGNTIYF,TRBD1,TRBJ1-3,TRBV5-5,NA
TGTGCCAGCAGCGCCAAGGGGGGATTGGGACAGGGAGGAAACTATGGCTACACCTTC,CASSAKGGLGQGGNYGYTF,TRBD1,TRBJ1-2,TRBV9,NA
TGCGCCAGCAGCTTGGCCGTCGGAGCAGGGTTGAACACTGAAGCTTTCTTT,CASSLAVGAGLNTEAFF,NA,TRBJ1-1,TRBV5-1,once
TGTGCCAGCAGTGAATTCAGCCGGGACTCGAATGAAAAACTGTTTTTT,CASSEFSRDSNEKLFF,NA,TRBJ1-4,TRBV25-1,NA
TGTGCCAGCAGGAGGACAGGGGCGGAGACGAACACCGGGGAGCTGTTTTTT,CASRRTGAETNTGELFF,TRBD1,TRBJ2-2,TRBV27,once
TGTGCCAGCAGCGTAGAGGCAGGGGGCGGTTCACCCCTCCACTTT,CASSVEAGGGSPLHF,TRBD1,TRBJ1-6,TRBV9,NA
TGTGCCAGCAGCTTCCGGGAATACGAGCAGTACTTC,CASSFREYEQYF,NA,TRBJ2-7,TRBV7-9,NA
TGTGCCAGCATTCCCTCCCAGGGACAGGGAGTTTACGAGCAGTACTTC,CASIPSQGQGVYEQYF,TRBD1,TRBJ2-7,TRBV2,NA
TGTGCCTGGAGGGGTAATAGGGACAGAAATCAGCCCCAGCATTTT,CAWRGNRDRNQPQHF,TRBD1,TRBJ1-5,TRBV30,NA
TGTGCCAGCAGCGTAGTCGGGAGGGCCCCAGATACGCAGTATTTT,CASSVVGRAPDTQYF,TRBD2,TRBJ2-3,TRBV9,NA